The subject of this entry is one T cell receptor (beta chain). Antigen specificity is unknown. Second-dose timings of about 4 or about 12 weeks were pooled. The sample originates from a study of T cell responses to AZD1222 COVID-19 vaccine. Study-level findings and limits: Clonal diversity was possibly underestimated, and white British individuals and females predominated among donors. Only a handful of AZD1222 recipients, five to seven in all, had baseline seropositivity.

V was clipped by 5 bases and J by 5 bases, with 15 bases between them. The germline V gene has CDR1 SEHNR and CDR2 FQNEAQ (reference sequence). The CDR3 is 14 residues long. Generated by immunoSEQ multiplex PCR, the TCRdb table keeps only in-frame clones and is missing some. This sample has about 140,000 clones, with approximately 91% found just once. The V and J genes are TRBV7-9 and TRBJ1-1, with D unresolved. The TCR was taken from an adult who received the AZD1222 COVID-19 vaccine. Sequenced material: peripheral blood, taken 28 days after the second AZD1222 dose. DNA for the CDR3: TGTGCCAGCAGCCCGAGGACCTTAAGGACTGAAGCTTTCTTT. Residues: CASSPRTLRTEAFF.